Each of the 10 T cell receptor beta chains below was sequenced from the same sample in a study of regulatory T cells in long-lasting Graves disease. Specified time point: newly diagnosed GD, antithyroid drugs for less than 3 months. There was RNA extracted from PBMCs, and the TCR library was made from it. Relying on iRepertoire HTBI primers and Arm-PCR of CDR3 regions, the team built TCR beta libraries. TCRdb reprocessed the multiplex PCR reads via MiXCR and lists one record per CDR3 protein. Of 400,000 to 500,000 distinct CDR3 sequences listed, less than 20% are singletons. These data were also filed under a second study, of T cells in Graves' hyperthyroidism and ophthalmopathy.

The material was peripheral blood mononuclear cells (PBMCs), obtained at new diagnosis, from a patient treated with antithyroid drugs. All receptors come from a woman between 18 and 29 years old with Graves disease.

This clonotype has more than one count but fewer than ten. This chain connects TRBV7-9 to TRBJ2-2; the match to TRBD2 covers 13 bases. This CDR3 spans 16 amino acids. V trimming: 6 bases; J trimming: 6 bases; junction bases outside the gene matches: 7. Germline CDR1 and CDR2: SEHNR and FQNEAQ (reference sequence). The CDR3 region is CASRRTSGRVAGELFF. The CDR3 coding sequence is TGTGCCAGCAGGAGGACTAGCGGGAGAGTGGCCGGGGAGCTGTTTTTT.

As concerns this clonotype: A much larger clonotype is one base distant, so this may be a read error. V and J are TRBV11-2 and TRBJ2-1, with 14 bases aligning to TRBD2. CDR1 and CDR2 from the germline V gene are SGHAT and FQNNGV. The CDR3 loop spans 17 amino acids. CDR3 sequence: CASSRGLAGAGYSEQFF. Written as DNA, the CDR3 is TGTGCCAGCAGCCGGGGACTAGCGGGAGCGGGGTACAGTGAGCAGTTCTTC.

This clonotype showed up just a few times. V is TRBV15 and J is TRBJ2-7; D perhaps matches TRBD2 (5 bases). This CDR3 contains 17 residues. V lost 2 bases to trimming and J lost 0 bases, with 17 bases between them. Germline CDR1 is LNHNV and CDR2 is YYDKDF (reference sequence). CDR3 nucleotides: TGTGCCACCAGCAGATCCAGAGGGCAGACAAGCTCCTACGAGCAGTACTTC. Protein: CATSRSRGQTSSYEQYF. The variable domain in full, with the rest retrieved from reference TRBV15 and TRBJ2-7, is DAMVIQNPRYQVTQFGKPVTLSCSQTLNHNVMYWYQQKSSQAPKLLFHYYDKDFNNEADTPDNFQSRRPNTSFCFLDIRSPGLGDTAMYLCATSRSRGQTSSYEQYFGPGTRLTVT.

This clonotype was observed many times. The chain is built from TRBV30 and TRBJ2-2; 8 bases are a match to TRBD1. Germline-derived CDR1 and CDR2 are GTSNPN and SVGIG (reference sequence). The CDR3 totals 14 residues. J was trimmed by 7 bases and V by 0 bases; bases with no gene match: 4. The CDR3 DNA is TGTGCCTGGAGTGTAAGCAGGGGGCACGGGGAGCTGTTTTTT. Its translation: CAWSVSRGHGELFF. The variable domain in full, completed from reference TRBV30 and TRBJ2-2, reads SQTIHQWPATLVQPVGSPLSLECTVEGTSNPNLYWYRQAAGRGLQLLFYSVGIGQISSEVPQNLSASRPQDRQFILSSKKLLLSDSGFYLCAWSVSRGHGELFFGEGSRLTVL.

A note on this clonotype: A much larger clonotype is one base distant, so this may be a read error. The chain's CDR3 is CASSATWGSHEQFF. DNA of the CDR3: TGTGCCAGCAGCGCGACATGGGGGTCTCATGAGCAGTTCTTC. The V gene is TRBV7-2, the J gene TRBJ2-1; D assignment may be TRBD1 or TRBD2 (5 bases each). This CDR3 spans 14 amino acids. Trimming took off 5 bases at V and 8 bases at J, with 16 bases between the two ends. Germline CDR1 is SGHTA and CDR2 is FQGNSA.

This clonotype turned up a few times. V and J are TRBV4-2 and TRBJ2-1; D is possibly TRBD2 (6 bases). From germline, CDR1 is LGHNA and CDR2 YNFKEQ. Trimming removed 0 bases from V and 3 bases from J, with 21 bases in between. This CDR3 is built from 19 residues. The CDR3 here is CASSQDGVAGMRIYNEQFF. The CDR3 DNA sequence: TGTGCCAGCAGCCAAGATGGGGTGGCGGGAATGAGGATCTACAATGAGCAGTTCTTC.

This clonotype has ten or more counts. The V gene is TRBV11-3, the J gene TRBJ2-3, with D possibly TRBD2 on 6 matching bases. CDR3 size: 14 residues. CDR1 and CDR2 (germline): SGHNT, YENEEA. V dropped 3 bases and J dropped 1 base, with 8 bases sitting between them. CDR3 bases: TGTGCCAGCAGCTTGTCGGGGGGCACAGATACGCAGTATTTT. Amino acid sequence: CASSLSGGTDTQYF.

The table lists this clonotype with many counts. V is TRBV27 and J is TRBJ1-5; D is unclear. Trimming pared 0 bases from V and 3 bases from J, leaving 9 bases between. The CDR3 runs 15 residues. Germline CDR1 and CDR2: MNHEY and SMNVEV (reference sequence). The CDR3 loop is CASSLSIQHNQPQHF. CDR3 coding DNA: TGTGCCAGCAGTTTATCGATACAGCACAATCAGCCCCAGCATTTT.

This clonotype came up a few times. The chain uses TRBV19 and TRBJ2-1; 10 bases fit TRBD2. The end of the DNA is better explained by TRBJ2-5, so the J call may be wrong. The CDR3 runs to 15 residues. Per germline, CDR1 LNHDA and CDR2 SQIVND (reference sequence). The CDR3 sequence is CASVGKREGQETQYF. CDR3 nucleotide sequence: TGTGCCAGTGTCGGGAAGCGGGAGGGCCAAGAGACCCAGTACTTC.

About this clonotype: A much larger clone is a single base away; this may be a read error. This rearrangement joins TRBV28 to TRBJ2-1, with a weak D call TRBD1 (6 bases). Germline V gene data show CDR1 as MDHEN and CDR2 as SYDVKM. The CDR3 spans 14 residues. The V and J ends lost 6 bases and 1 base respectively, with 10 bases between them. CDR3 sequence (DNA): TGTGCCAGCAGGGGGGCAGGGTCCTACAATGAGCAGTTCTTC. This gives the protein CASRGAGSYNEQFF.